This passage covers 10 T cell receptor beta chains from one sample sequenced in a study of HIV-infected children after antiretroviral therapy interruption. RNA-based 3' RACE libraries used unique molecular identifiers. TCRdb used MiXCR to reprocess the 3' RACE reads, holding one entry per CDR3 protein. The data contain about 86,000 distinct CDR3 sequences, 6% to 8.5% of them seen just once; the ten biggest clones take up 1.1%. Treatment of the sample: PENTA 11 planned treatment interruption arm or continuous ART arm. Sequenced here: CD45RA+ CD4+ T cells from PBMCs, pooled from several time points, sampled from a donor given antiretroviral therapy, either interrupted or continuous. Described subset: naive CD4+ CD45RA+ CD45RO- T cells. The receptor set was obtained from a pool of human donors with HIV.

This clonotype came up many times. The chain links TRBV12-3 or TRBV12-4 to TRBJ2-2; perhaps TRBD2 as D (6 bases). CDR3 size: 14 residues. With 5 bases removed from V and 8 bases from J, the gap between germline ends came to 15 bases. The CDR3 sequence: CASSAGPPVGELFF. CDR3 sequence (DNA): TGTGCCAGCAGTGCGGGACCACCGGTGGGGGAGCTGTTTTTT.

This clonotype was seen ten or more times. This chain joins TRBV19 and TRBJ2-1; D remains ambiguous. This CDR3 is 12 amino acids long. Germline CDR1 is LNHDA and CDR2 is SQIVND (reference sequence). V lost 7 bases and J 10 bases, leaving 14 bases between the germline ends. The CDR3 sequence: CASTSRMGEQFF. The CDR3 nucleotides read TGTGCCAGTACCTCTAGAATGGGCGAGCAGTTCTTC.

This clonotype was detected many times. The chain combines TRBV29-1 with TRBJ2-3; D gene uncertain. Germline CDR1 reads SQVTM; CDR2 reads ANQGSEA. With 4 bases removed from V and 8 bases from J, the gap between germline ends came to 16 bases. There are 13 residues in the CDR3. The DNA for the CDR3 is TGCAGCGTTGGGAGCCGGGCCTCTGGTACGCAGTATTTT. This gives the protein CSVGSRASGTQYF.

This clonotype was recorded many times. This chain uses TRBV25-1 with TRBJ2-7; a weak D match, TRBD1 (6 bases). Germline CDR1 MGHDK, CDR2 SYGVNS. The CDR3 loop spans 14 amino acids. Trimming took off 1 base at V and 6 bases at J, with 13 bases between the two ends. The CDR3 DNA reads as TGTGCCAGCAGTGAATCCCTCAGGGGTTCCGAGCAGTACTTC. Its protein product is CASSESLRGSEQYF.

This clonotype has ten or more counts. The V and J genes are TRBV2 and TRBJ2-2, with 8 bases matching TRBD1. The CDR3 runs 16 residues. V was pared by 2 bases and J by 5 bases, with 7 bases of the junction left unmatched. The germline CDR1 and CDR2 sequences are SNHLY and FYNNEI. CDR3 nucleotide sequence: TGTGCCAGCAGTGAATTCTCAGGGGGCGGGACCGGGGAGCTGTTTTTT. Its translation: CASSEFSGGGTGELFF. The full variable domain, completed using reference TRBV2 and TRBJ2-2, is EPEVTQTPSHQVTQMGQEVILRCVPISNHLYFYWYRQILGQKVEFLVSFYNNEISEKSEIFDDQFSVERPDGSNFTLKIRSTKLEDSAMYFCASSEFSGGGTGELFFGEGSRLTVL.

Only a few counts were recorded for this clonotype. The V and J genes are TRBV9 and TRBJ2-3; TRBD2 is a possible D gene (6 bases). V was trimmed by 2 bases and J by 6 bases, leaving 13 bases between them. Germline V gene sequence: CDR1 SGDLS, CDR2 YYNGEE. CDR3 size: 14 residues. DNA for the CDR3: TGTGCCAGCAGCGTGAGGCCCGGGAGCGATACGCAGTATTTT. It specifies CASSVRPGSDTQYF. Filled out from reference TRBV9 and TRBJ2-3, the complete variable domain reads DSGVTQTPKHLITATGQRVTLRCSPRSGDLSVYWYQQSLDQGLQFLIQYYNGEERAKGNILERFSAQQFPDLHSELNLSSLELGDSALYFCASSVRPGSDTQYFGPGTRLTVL.

In this sample, this clonotype turned up many times. The chain combines TRBV12-3 or TRBV12-4 with TRBJ2-6, with D tentatively TRBD1 (6 bases). The CDR3 extends over 15 amino acids. The ends were cut back, 2 bases at V and 4 bases at J, with 9 bases in the middle. This chain's CDR3 is CASSLTGSGANVLTF. In DNA, the CDR3 is TGTGCCAGCAGTTTAACAGGGTCCGGGGCCAACGTCCTGACTTTC.

This clonotype was seen repeatedly, ten times or more. This chain joins TRBV6-1 and TRBJ2-3; no definite D call. Germline loops: CDR1 MNHNS, CDR2 SASEGT. V lost 7 bases and J 8 bases, leaving 13 bases between the germline ends. This CDR3 has 12 amino acids. The DNA for the CDR3 is TGTGCCAGCAATGCTGTAGGAGCTACGCAGTATTTT. Translating it yields CASNAVGATQYF.

This clonotype was seen ten or more times. This rearrangement joins TRBV5-5 to TRBJ1-2; D is possibly TRBD1 (5 bases). The germline V gene has CDR1 SGHKS and CDR2 YYEKEE (reference sequence). This CDR3 has 17 amino acids. Trimming took 0 bases from V and 4 from J, leaving 19 bases between them. For the CDR3, the DNA is TGTGCCAGCAGCTTGGCCGGGGAAGGGAAGGGGATCTATGGCTACACCTTC. This codes for CASSLAGEGKGIYGYTF.

At least ten counts were recorded for this clonotype. This rearrangement joins TRBV30 to TRBJ1-4; D ambiguous. The germline V and J ends were trimmed by 1 base and 8 bases, with 5 bases remaining between them. Looked up from germline, CDR1 is GTSNPN and CDR2 is SVGIG (reference sequence). The CDR3 sequence is 11 residues long. CDR3 in DNA: TGTGCCTGGAGTGCGGCCGAAAAACTGTTTTTT. Translation gives CAWSAAEKLFF.